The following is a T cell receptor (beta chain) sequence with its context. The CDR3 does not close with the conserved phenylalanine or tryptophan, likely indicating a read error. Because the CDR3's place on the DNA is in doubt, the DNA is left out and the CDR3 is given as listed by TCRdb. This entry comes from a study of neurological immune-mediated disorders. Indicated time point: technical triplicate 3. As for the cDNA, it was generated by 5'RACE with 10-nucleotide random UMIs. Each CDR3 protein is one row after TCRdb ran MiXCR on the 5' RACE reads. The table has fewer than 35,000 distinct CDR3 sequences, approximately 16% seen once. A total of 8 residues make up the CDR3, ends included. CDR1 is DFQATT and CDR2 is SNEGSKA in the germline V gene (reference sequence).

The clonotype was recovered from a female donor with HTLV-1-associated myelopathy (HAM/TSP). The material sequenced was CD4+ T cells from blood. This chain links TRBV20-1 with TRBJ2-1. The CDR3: CSARDVRI.